These 32 T cell receptor beta chains originate from one sample sequenced in a study of blood T cell repertoires in COVID-19. Clones were read by immunoSEQ multiplex PCR, and TCRdb kept only the in-frame ones, dropping some. Of approximately 300,000 clones in the sample, around 88% were seen once. Material: peripheral blood. The receptors originated from a woman in her 50s with acute or convalescent COVID-19.

The genes are TRBV30 and TRBJ1-3; D remains ambiguous. V lost 2 bases and J 0 bases, leaving 8 bases between the germline ends. CDR1 GTSNPN and CDR2 SVGIG come from the germline V gene (reference sequence). This CDR3 has 14 residues. This CDR3 is CAWSINLSGNTIYF. DNA for the CDR3: TGTGCCTGGAGTATTAATCTCTCTGGAAACACCATATATTTT.

V usage is TRBV6-1 and J usage is TRBJ2-2, with TRBD2 matching 8 bases. V was clipped by 4 bases and J by 1 base; unmatched bases: 14. Germline values: CDR1 MNHNS, CDR2 SASEGT. This CDR3 contains 19 residues. This CDR3 reads CASSGSWGVSGGNTGELFF. CDR3 DNA sequence: TGTGCCAGCAGTGGGAGTTGGGGCGTGAGCGGGGGGAACACCGGGGAGCTGTTTTTT.

The chain couples TRBV7-2 to TRBJ2-3; 9 bases agree with TRBD2. The junction had 3 bases not matched to a gene; V was cut back by 1 base and J by 4 bases. The CDR3 has 15 residues. Germline V gene lookup returns CDR1 SGHTA and CDR2 FQGNSA. The CDR3 protein is CASSLEAGGSDTQYF. As DNA, the CDR3 is TGTGCCAGCAGCTTAGAGGCGGGAGGGTCAGATACGCAGTATTTT. The full variable domain, with the rest looked up from reference TRBV7-2 and TRBJ2-3, is GAGVSQSPSNKVTEKGKDVELRCDPISGHTALYWYRQSLGQGLEFLIYFQGNSAPDKSGLPSDRFSAERTGGSVSTLTIQRTQQEDSAVYLCASSLEAGGSDTQYFGPGTRLTVL.

The chain couples TRBV2 to TRBJ2-1, with 12 positions matching TRBD2. The CDR3 is 14 residues long. Germline lookup yields CDR1 SNHLY and CDR2 FYNNEI. V dropped 4 bases and J dropped 8; count of bases not matched to a gene: 3. This CDR3 is CASSGTSGTHEQFF. The DNA of the CDR3 is TGTGCCAGCAGTGGGACTAGCGGGACCCATGAGCAGTTCTTC.

This clone was seen once. Other DNA sequences in the same sample also yield this CDR3. The chain couples TRBV4-1 to TRBJ2-1; 8 nucleotides match TRBD2. This CDR3 contains 14 residues. CDR1 MGHRA and CDR2 YSYEKL come from the germline V gene. The V and J ends lost 2 bases and 6 bases, in that order; junction bases with no gene match: 3. CDR3 sequence: CASSQSGGLNEQFF. CDR3 DNA: TGCGCCAGCAGCCAATCGGGGGGGCTCAATGAGCAGTTCTTC.

This clone was seen a handful of times. The chain carries TRBV18 and TRBJ2-1, with 11 bases fitting TRBD1. The J segment lost 8 bases and the V segment lost 1 base, leaving 7 bases of the junction unmatched. This CDR3 region has 16 residues. From germline, CDR1 is KGHSH and CDR2 LQKENI. The CDR3 DNA is TGTGCCAGCTCACCACGTATCAGGACAGGGGGCGATGAGCAGTTCTTC. Translation gives CASSPRIRTGGDEQFF. Looking up the rest from reference TRBV18 and TRBJ2-1 gives the full variable domain: NAGVMQNPRHLVRRRGQEARLRCSPMKGHSHVYWYRQLPEEGLKFMVYLQKENIIDESGMPKERFSAEFPKEGPSILRIQQVVRGDSAAYFCASSPRIRTGGDEQFFGPGTRLTVL.

This chain links TRBV28 with TRBJ2-3; possibly TRBD1 for D (5 bases). This CDR3 has 18 amino acids. CDR1 is MDHEN and CDR2 is SYDVKM in the germline V gene. Between the trimmed V and J ends, which lost 7 bases and 1 base, there was a span of 24 bases. The CDR3 DNA sequence: TGTGCCAGCATCTCACCCCCAGACAGTCATTCAGGCACAGATACGCAGTATTTT. Its translation is CASISPPDSHSGTDTQYF.

The gene calls are TRBV5-1 and TRBJ1-2; no definite D call. The V end was cut by 1 base, the J end by 0 bases, with 10 bases between. The CDR3 contains 15 residues. Germline CDR1 is SGHRS and CDR2 is YFSETQ. CDR3 in DNA: TGCGCCAGCAGCTTGAGCCGGGGATCTAACTATGGCTACACCTTC. Amino acids: CASSLSRGSNYGYTF.

The chain joins TRBV3-1 (or the pseudogene TRBV3-2) to TRBJ2-3; 9 bases match TRBD2. Per germline, CDR1 LGHDT and CDR2 YNNKEL (reference sequence). V lost 4 bases, J lost 4 bases, and 3 bases stayed unmatched. This CDR3 is 14 amino acids long. CDR3 bases: TGTGCCAGCAGCCTGAGGACTAGCGCAGATACGCAGTATTTT. Translated: CASSLRTSADTQYF.

The gene calls are TRBV5-1 and TRBJ2-3; possibly TRBD2 for D (5 bases). The CDR3 runs 16 residues. V lost 0 bases and J lost 0, with 11 bases in between. Germline V gene data show CDR1 as SGHRS and CDR2 as YFSETQ. The CDR3 here is CASSLVLAESTDTQYF. CDR3 nucleotide sequence: TGCGCCAGCAGCTTGGTCCTAGCTGAGAGCACAGATACGCAGTATTTT. Full variable domain (missing parts from reference TRBV5-1 and TRBJ2-3): KAGVTQTPRYLIKTRGQQVTLSCSPISGHRSVSWYQQTPGQGLQFLFEYFSETQRNKGNFPGRFSGRQFSNSRSEMNVSTLELGDSALYLCASSLVLAESTDTQYFGPGTRLTVL.

This chain links TRBV18 with TRBJ1-6; TRBD1 might be the D (5 bases). This CDR3 region has 16 residues. Trimming removed 1 base from V and 10 bases from J, with 17 bases in between. Germline CDR1 is KGHSH and CDR2 is LQKENI. Here the CDR3 reads CASSPLPRQWESPLHF. Written as DNA, the CDR3 is TGTGCCAGCTCACCACTTCCCCGACAGTGGGAATCACCCCTCCACTTT.

This sequence joins TRBV6-4 and TRBJ2-1, with 10 bases matching TRBD2. The germline gives CDR1 MRHNA, CDR2 SNTAGT. The CDR3 extends over 13 amino acids. J lost 11 bases, V lost 8 bases, and 9 bases had no gene match. In nucleotides, the CDR3 is TGTGCCAGCTCTAGCGGGAGTTATGGTAAGCAGTTCTTC. This encodes CASSSGSYGKQFF.

Remarks on this clone: Other DNA variants within this sample encode the same CDR3. This chain uses TRBV7-9 with TRBJ2-3, with 10 bases lining up with TRBD2. V trimming: 5 bases; J trimming: 2 bases; junction bases outside the gene matches: 4. The germline V gene encodes CDR1 SEHNR and CDR2 FQNEAQ (reference sequence). This CDR3 spans 15 amino acids. CDR3 DNA: TGTGCCAGCAGCCCCGGACTAGCGGACACAGATACGCAGTATTTT. Translation gives CASSPGLADTDTQYF.

The rearrangement links TRBV18 to TRBJ2-5; 11 nucleotides match TRBD2. V was pared by 3 bases and J by 5 bases, with 8 bases of the junction left unmatched. Germline V CDR1 and CDR2: KGHSH, LQKENI. This CDR3 has 16 amino acids. CDR3 bases: TGTGCCAGCTCACCGCTTAAACTAGCGGGAGTTGAGACCCAGTACTTC. Its translation: CASSPLKLAGVETQYF. Supplemented by reference TRBV18 and TRBJ2-5, the full variable domain reads NAGVMQNPRHLVRRRGQEARLRCSPMKGHSHVYWYRQLPEEGLKFMVYLQKENIIDESGMPKERFSAEFPKEGPSILRIQQVVRGDSAAYFCASSPLKLAGVETQYFGPGTRLLVL.

Only one count was recorded for this clone. Here the CDR3 reads CATKTSGGVNQPQHF. In nucleotides, the CDR3 is TGTGCCACCAAGACTTCCGGGGGAGTAAATCAGCCCCAGCATTTT. The V gene is TRBV24-1, the J gene TRBJ1-5; the D gene is possibly TRBD1 (5 bases). Germline V gives CDR1 KGHDR, CDR2 SFDVKD. V shed 8 bases and J shed 4 bases, with 17 bases lying between them. The CDR3 loop spans 15 amino acids.

The rearrangement uses TRBV28 and TRBJ2-3; 14 bases align to TRBD2. The CDR3 loop spans 19 amino acids. With V trimmed by 1 base and J by 9 bases, 15 bases remained unmatched. Germline V lookup: CDR1 MDHEN, CDR2 SYDVKM. The CDR3 DNA sequence: TGTGCCAGCAGTTTATCCCACAACCGACTAGCGGGAGGGAGTTGGACGCAGTATTTT. Amino acids: CASSLSHNRLAGGSWTQYF.

The V and J genes are TRBV19 and TRBJ1-2; 8 nucleotides match TRBD1. The germline CDR1 and CDR2 sequences are LNHDA and SQIVND (reference sequence). The CDR3 totals 14 residues. The V gene end was trimmed by 8 bases and the J gene end by 3 bases; junction bases not matched to a gene: 8. The CDR3: CASETRQGHYGYTF. CDR3 coding DNA: TGTGCCAGTGAAACCAGACAGGGGCACTATGGCTACACCTTC.

The CDR3 loop is CASSLQKSGRRETQYF. DNA of the CDR3: TGTGCCAGCAGCCTCCAGAAGAGCGGGAGGCGGGAGACCCAGTACTTC. The chain couples TRBV7-9 to TRBJ2-5; 9 bases match TRBD2. CDR3 length: 16 residues. Looked up from germline, CDR1 is SEHNR and CDR2 is FQNEAQ (reference sequence). V trimming: 5 bases; J trimming: 5 bases; junction bases outside the gene matches: 12.

The chain is built from TRBV7-9 and TRBJ2-7, with TRBD1 as a possible D gene (5 bases). CDR1 is SEHNR and CDR2 is FQNEAQ in the germline V gene (reference sequence). Trimming shortened V by 5 bases and J by 6 bases, and 14 bases separated the two germline ends. The CDR3 runs 13 residues. The CDR3 loop is CASSPAGLSEQYF. Here the CDR3 DNA reads TGTGCCAGCAGCCCCGCAGGGCTCTCCGAGCAGTACTTC.

The chain uses TRBV5-1 and TRBJ2-7, with a possible D match to TRBD1 (7 bases). Trimming cost V 4 bases and J 2 bases, with 16 bases left between them. Per germline, CDR1 SGHRS and CDR2 YFSETQ. The CDR3 is 15 residues long. This chain's CDR3 is CASSPGAGGTYEQYF. In DNA, the CDR3 is TGCGCCAGCAGCCCGGGAGCAGGGGGAACCTACGAGCAGTACTTC.

This chain joins TRBV28 and TRBJ2-3; 11 nucleotides match TRBD2. In germline, CDR1 is MDHEN, CDR2 SYDVKM. The V and J ends lost 4 bases and 5 bases, in that order; junction bases with no gene match: 8. The CDR3 runs 16 residues. CDR3 nucleotide sequence: TGTGCCAGCAGTTATGGAACTAGCGGGAGTTTAGATACGCAGTATTTT. Protein sequence: CASSYGTSGSLDTQYF.

The rearrangement joins TRBV7-3 to TRBJ2-1, with TRBD2 matching 11 bases. The CDR3 covers 17 residues. Germline CDR1 and CDR2: SGHTA and FQGTGA. With V trimmed by 5 bases and J by 4 bases, 10 bases remained unmatched. DNA of the CDR3: TGTGCCAGCAGCCCCAGGGGACTAGCGGACCGTTACAATGAGCAGTTCTTC. Encoded protein: CASSPRGLADRYNEQFF.

This chain links TRBV5-1 with TRBJ2-5, with D tentatively TRBD2 (5 bases). Germline V gene data show CDR1 as SGHRS and CDR2 as YFSETQ. The CDR3 runs 15 residues. With 4 bases removed from V and 5 bases from J, the gap between germline ends came to 18 bases. The CDR3 DNA reads TGCGCCAGCAGCCCGGCCCTGGCGGGCCGGGAGACCCAGTACTTC. Amino acid sequence: CASSPALAGRETQYF.

Here the CDR3 DNA reads TGTGCCAGCAGCTTATTCGGGCCGGGACAGGGTGCCCAGCATTTT. Protein: CASSLFGPGQGAQHF. This chain connects TRBV7-2 to TRBJ1-5; 9 bases are shared with TRBD1. CDR3 length: 15 residues. Germline V lookup: CDR1 SGHTA, CDR2 FQGNSA. V shed 2 bases, J shed 11 bases, and the junction held 10 bases outside the gene matches.

The sample holds one count of this clone. J is TRBJ1-4 and V is TRBV21-1; TRBD1, the table's D call, lacks a check against the DNA. TRBV21-1 counts as a pseudogene. This CDR3 contains 14 residues. The CDR3 DNA is TGTGCCAGCAGCACCAGGACAGGGGGGGAAAAACTGTTTTTT. Its translation is CASSTRTGGEKLFF.

The chain recombines TRBV19 with TRBJ1-5; TRBD1 aligns across 7 bases. The length of the CDR3 is 17 residues. The junction had 11 bases not matched to a gene; V was cut back by 3 bases and J by 3 bases. Germline CDR1 LNHDA, CDR2 SQIVND (reference sequence). The CDR3, as DNA: TGTGCCAGTAGTATGAGAGGGCAGGGGGTCCCCAATCAGCCCCAGCATTTT. Amino acid sequence: CASSMRGQGVPNQPQHF.

The chain's CDR3 is CASSLDRVDEQFF. The DNA for the CDR3 is TGTGCCAGCAGTCTCGACAGGGTCGATGAGCAGTTCTTC. The chain recombines TRBV12-3 or TRBV12-4 with TRBJ2-1; 7 nucleotides align to TRBD1. The CDR3 consists of 13 residues. V trimming: 5 bases; J trimming: 8 bases; junction bases outside the gene matches: 6.

The chain joins TRBV7-3 to TRBJ2-3; 9 bases fit TRBD2. V shed 1 base and J 4 bases; nucleotides not matched to a gene: 6. Germline CDR1 SGHTA, CDR2 FQGTGA. This CDR3 contains 16 residues. In nucleotides, the CDR3 is TGTGCCAGCAGCTTAAGAGTTAGCGGGAGTGCAGATACGCAGTATTTT. It codes for CASSLRVSGSADTQYF.

The chain employs TRBV6-1 and TRBJ2-7; tentative D call: TRBD1 (5 bases). Germline V gives CDR1 MNHNS, CDR2 SASEGT. Deletions cut 0 bases from V and 5 bases from J, with 11 bases between. The CDR3 loop spans 14 amino acids. CDR3 sequence (DNA): TGTGCCAGCAGTGAAGCGCTCCAGGGTAACGAGCAGTACTTC. Translation: CASSEALQGNEQYF.

This chain joins TRBV18 and TRBJ2-5, with 12 bases lining up with TRBD1. V lost 3 bases, J lost 5 bases, and 4 bases stayed unmatched. The V gene's germline CDR1 is KGHSH and CDR2 LQKENI. This CDR3 is built from 15 residues. The CDR3 bases are TGTGCCAGCTCACCGGGACAGGGGGCACGGGAGACCCAGTACTTC. It encodes CASSPGQGARETQYF.

The chain is built from TRBV19 and TRBJ1-2; 9 bases align to TRBD1. The CDR3 covers 18 residues. Per germline, CDR1 LNHDA and CDR2 SQIVND (reference sequence). The trim removed 4 bases at V and 6 bases at J, leaving 18 bases unmatched. Here the CDR3 DNA reads TGTGCCAGTAGTACCTCCTCAACGTTCCGGGACAGGGAAAATGGCTACACCTTC. Amino acids: CASSTSSTFRDRENGYTF.

The chain combines TRBV25-1 with TRBJ2-2; TRBD1 might be the D (6 bases). Germline V gene sequence: CDR1 MGHDK, CDR2 SYGVNS. The CDR3 has 14 residues. Trimming took 3 bases from V and 6 from J, leaving 11 bases between them. CDR3 sequence: CASSDPTGAGELFF. CDR3 DNA: TGTGCCAGCAGTGACCCGACAGGTGCCGGGGAGCTGTTTTTT.